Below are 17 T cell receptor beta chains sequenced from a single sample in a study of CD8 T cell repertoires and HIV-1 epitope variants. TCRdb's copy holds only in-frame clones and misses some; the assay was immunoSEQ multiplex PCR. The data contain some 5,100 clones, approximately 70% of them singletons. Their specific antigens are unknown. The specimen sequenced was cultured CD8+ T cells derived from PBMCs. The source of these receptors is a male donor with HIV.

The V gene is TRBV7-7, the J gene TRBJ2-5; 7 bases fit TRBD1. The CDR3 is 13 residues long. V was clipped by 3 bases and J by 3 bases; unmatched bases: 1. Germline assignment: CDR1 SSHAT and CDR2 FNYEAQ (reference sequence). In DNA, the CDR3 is TGTGCCAGCAGCTTCCAGGGGGAAGAGACCCAGTACTTC. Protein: CASSFQGEETQYF.

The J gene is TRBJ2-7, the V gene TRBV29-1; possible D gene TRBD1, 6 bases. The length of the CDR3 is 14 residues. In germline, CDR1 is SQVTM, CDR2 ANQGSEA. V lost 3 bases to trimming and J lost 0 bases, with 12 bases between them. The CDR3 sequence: CSVEFRGRSYEQYF. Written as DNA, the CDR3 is TGCAGCGTTGAGTTCAGGGGCCGCTCCTACGAGCAGTACTTC.

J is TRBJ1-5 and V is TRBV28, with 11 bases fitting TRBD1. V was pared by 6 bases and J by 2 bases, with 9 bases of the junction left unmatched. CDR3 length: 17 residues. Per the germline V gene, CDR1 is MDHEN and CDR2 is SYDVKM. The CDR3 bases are TGTGCCAGCAGCCGTCCGGGACAGGGGGAACGCAATCAGCCCCAGCATTTT. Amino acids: CASSRPGQGERNQPQHF.

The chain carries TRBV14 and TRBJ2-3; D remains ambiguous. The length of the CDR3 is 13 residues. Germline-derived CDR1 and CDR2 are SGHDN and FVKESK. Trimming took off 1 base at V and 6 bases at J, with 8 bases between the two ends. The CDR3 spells CASSQGSWDTQYF. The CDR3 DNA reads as TGTGCCAGCAGCCAAGGGAGCTGGGATACGCAGTATTTT.

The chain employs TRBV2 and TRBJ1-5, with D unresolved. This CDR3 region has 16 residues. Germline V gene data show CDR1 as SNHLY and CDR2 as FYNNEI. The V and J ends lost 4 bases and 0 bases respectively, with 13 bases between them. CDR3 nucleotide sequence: TGTGCCAGCAGTGGGCAAGGCGGATATAGCAATCAGCCCCAGCATTTT. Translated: CASSGQGGYSNQPQHF.

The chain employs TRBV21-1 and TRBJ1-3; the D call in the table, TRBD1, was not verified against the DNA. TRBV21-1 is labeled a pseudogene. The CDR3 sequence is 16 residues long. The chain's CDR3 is CASSSLDTSSGNTIYF. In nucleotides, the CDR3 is TGTGCCAGCAGCAGCCTGGACACGAGCTCTGGAAACACCATATATTTT.

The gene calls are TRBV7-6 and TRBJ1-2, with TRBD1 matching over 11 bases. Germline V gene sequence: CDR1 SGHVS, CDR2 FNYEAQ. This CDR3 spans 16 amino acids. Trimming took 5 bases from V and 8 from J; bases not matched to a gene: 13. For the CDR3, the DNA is TGTGCCAGCAGCCTGGGACAGGGGGTCTTTGGCTGGGGCTACACCTTC. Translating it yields CASSLGQGVFGWGYTF.

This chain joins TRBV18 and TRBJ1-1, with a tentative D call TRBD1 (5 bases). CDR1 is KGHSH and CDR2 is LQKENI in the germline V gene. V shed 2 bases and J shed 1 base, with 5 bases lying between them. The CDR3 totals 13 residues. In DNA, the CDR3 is TGTGCCAGCTCACCAGGGGCGAACACTGAAGCTTTCTTT. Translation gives CASSPGANTEAFF.

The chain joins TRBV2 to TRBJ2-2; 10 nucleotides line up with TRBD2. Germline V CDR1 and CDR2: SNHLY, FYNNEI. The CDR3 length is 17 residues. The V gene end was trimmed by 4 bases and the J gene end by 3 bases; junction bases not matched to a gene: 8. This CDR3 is CASSVGAGGRDTGELFF. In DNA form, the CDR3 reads TGTGCCAGCAGTGTAGGAGCGGGGGGGCGAGACACCGGGGAGCTGTTTTTT.

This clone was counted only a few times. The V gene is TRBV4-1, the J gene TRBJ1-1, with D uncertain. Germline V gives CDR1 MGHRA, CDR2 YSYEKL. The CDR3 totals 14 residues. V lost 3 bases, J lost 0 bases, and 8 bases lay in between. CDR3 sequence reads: CASSQVGMNTEAFF. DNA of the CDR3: TGCGCCAGCAGCCAGGTCGGGATGAACACTGAAGCTTTCTTT.

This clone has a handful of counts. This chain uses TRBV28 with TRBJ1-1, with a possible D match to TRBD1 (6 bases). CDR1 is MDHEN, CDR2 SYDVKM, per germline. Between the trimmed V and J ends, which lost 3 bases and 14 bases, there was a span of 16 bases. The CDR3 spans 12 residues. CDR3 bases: TGTGCCAGCAGTTTTCGGAGGACGGGGGGCTTCTTT. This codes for CASSFRRTGGFF.

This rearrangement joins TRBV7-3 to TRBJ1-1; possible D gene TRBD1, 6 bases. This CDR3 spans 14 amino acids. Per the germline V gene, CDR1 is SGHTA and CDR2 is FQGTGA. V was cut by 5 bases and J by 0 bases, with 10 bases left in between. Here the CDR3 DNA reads TGTGCCAGCAGCCCCACAGGGTTGAACACTGAAGCTTTCTTT. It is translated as CASSPTGLNTEAFF.

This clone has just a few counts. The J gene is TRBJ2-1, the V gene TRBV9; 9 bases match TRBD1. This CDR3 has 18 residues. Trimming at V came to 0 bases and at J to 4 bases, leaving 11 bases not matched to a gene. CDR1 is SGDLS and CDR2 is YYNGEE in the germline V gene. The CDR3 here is CASSVVGGGQGSYNEQFF. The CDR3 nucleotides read TGTGCCAGCAGCGTAGTAGGTGGGGGACAGGGATCTTACAATGAGCAGTTCTTC.

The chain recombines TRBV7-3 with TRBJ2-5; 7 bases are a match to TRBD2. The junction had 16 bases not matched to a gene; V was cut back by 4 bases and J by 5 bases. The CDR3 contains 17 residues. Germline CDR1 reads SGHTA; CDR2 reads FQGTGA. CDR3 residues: CASSSGPGGSIGETQYF. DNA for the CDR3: TGTGCCAGCAGCTCTGGCCCGGGGGGATCCATTGGTGAGACCCAGTACTTC.

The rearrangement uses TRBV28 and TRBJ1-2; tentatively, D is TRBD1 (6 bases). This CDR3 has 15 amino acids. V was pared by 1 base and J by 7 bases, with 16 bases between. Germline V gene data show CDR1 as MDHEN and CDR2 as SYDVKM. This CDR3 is CASSLSAGTQGGYTF. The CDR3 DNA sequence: TGTGCCAGCAGTTTATCGGCGGGGACACAGGGTGGCTACACCTTC.

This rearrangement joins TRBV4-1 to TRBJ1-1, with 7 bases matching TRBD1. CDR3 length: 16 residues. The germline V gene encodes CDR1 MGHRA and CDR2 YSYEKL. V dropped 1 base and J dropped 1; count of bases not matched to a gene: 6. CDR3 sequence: CASSQGGAGGNTEAFF. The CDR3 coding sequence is TGCGCCAGCAGCCAAGGAGGGGCAGGGGGGAACACTGAAGCTTTCTTT.

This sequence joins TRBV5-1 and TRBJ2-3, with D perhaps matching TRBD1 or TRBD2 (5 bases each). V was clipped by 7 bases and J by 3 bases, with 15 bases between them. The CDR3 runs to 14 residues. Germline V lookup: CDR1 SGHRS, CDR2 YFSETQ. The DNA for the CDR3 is TGCGCCAGCCGTGACCCGAGGGGTACAGATACGCAGTATTTT. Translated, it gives CASRDPRGTDTQYF.